The 27 T cell receptor beta chains below all came from one sample that was sequenced in a study of cytomegalovirus exposure and HLA in healthy donors. Amplification used 60 Vbeta primers and 13 Jbeta primers. Method: immunoSEQ multiplex PCR; TCRdb's copy keeps in-frame clones and lacks some. The sample consists of 110,000 to 150,000 clones, roughly 80% of them appearing once. Sequencing was done on a sample of PBMCs. The receptors were gathered from a middle-aged man in good health and CMV-seronegative.

V usage is TRBV19 and J usage is TRBJ2-1, with D maybe TRBD2 (7 bases). Germline V gene lookup returns CDR1 LNHDA and CDR2 SQIVND (reference sequence). The CDR3 has 15 amino acids. V lost 6 bases and J 7 bases, leaving 19 bases between the germline ends. The CDR3 nucleotides are TGTGCCAGTAGCAGTCGGGGGGCCGTCTGGAATGAGCAGTTCTTC. It translates to CASSSRGAVWNEQFF.

CDR3 amino acids: CASGLTGGTEAFF. The CDR3 bases are TGTGCTAGTGGTTTGACAGGGGGCACTGAAGCTTTCTTT. The chain combines TRBV12-5 with TRBJ1-1; 8 positions agree with TRBD1. Germline trimming cut 2 bases from V and 4 bases from J; bases unmatched to any gene: 0. The CDR3 has 13 residues. Germline-derived CDR1 and CDR2 are LGHNT and FRNRAP.

This chain joins TRBV11-2 and TRBJ1-3; tentative D call: TRBD1 (6 bases). Trimming shortened V by 3 bases and J by 0 bases, and 12 bases separated the two germline ends. Germline V CDR1 and CDR2: SGHAT, FQNNGV. This CDR3 is 16 amino acids long. This CDR3 reads CASSFRTGISGNTIYF. The CDR3, as DNA: TGTGCCAGCAGCTTTAGAACAGGGATCTCTGGAAACACCATATATTTT.

The chain combines TRBV9 with TRBJ2-1; weak D call: TRBD2 (5 bases). There are 15 residues in the CDR3. The germline V and J ends were trimmed by 0 bases and 6 bases, with 13 bases remaining between them. Germline CDR1 and CDR2: SGDLS and YYNGEE. The CDR3 nucleotides are TGTGCCAGCAGCGTAGAGGCTAGCATCCTCAATGAGCAGTTCTTC. It specifies CASSVEASILNEQFF.

This chain links TRBV6-6 with TRBJ1-6, with D tentatively TRBD1 (5 bases). The V end was cut by 7 bases, the J end by 7 bases, with 20 bases between. Germline V lookup: CDR1 MNHNY, CDR2 SVGAGI (reference sequence). The CDR3 contains 16 residues. In nucleotides, the CDR3 is TGTGCCAGCAAAGGTGGAGGGGCGAGGCGGAATTCACCCCTCCACTTT. Residues: CASKGGGARRNSPLHF.

This chain uses TRBV5-6 with TRBJ1-1; TRBD1 matches at 9 bases. CDR3 length: 16 amino acids. After removal of 4 bases from V and 0 bases from J, the junction contained 7 bases not matched to a gene. Germline V lookup: CDR1 SGHDT, CDR2 YYEEEE. The CDR3 region is CASSNRGPSMNTEAFF. The CDR3 nucleotides are TGTGCCAGCAGCAACAGGGGGCCCTCCATGAACACTGAAGCTTTCTTT.

The chain carries TRBV5-1 and TRBJ2-5; tentatively, D is TRBD1 (5 bases). The DNA end favors TRBJ2-7, so the J call may be wrong. This CDR3 comprises 14 residues. Germline assignment: CDR1 SGHRS and CDR2 YFSETQ. The CDR3 here is CASSLGQGPYEQYF. The CDR3 nucleotides are TGCGCCAGCAGCTTGGGGCAGGGTCCCTACGAGCAGTACTTC.

The chain combines TRBV5-8 with TRBJ2-7, with 10 bases identical to TRBD1. This CDR3 has 17 amino acids. J gave up 3 bases and V 5 bases, and 14 bases lay outside the gene matches. Germline V gene sequence: CDR1 SGHTS, CDR2 YDEGEE. This CDR3 is CASSRTGQGRKDYEQYF. The CDR3 bases are TGTGCCAGCAGTCGCACGGGACAGGGGCGCAAAGACTACGAGCAGTACTTC.

The chain uses TRBV2 and TRBJ1-6; TRBD1 matches 8 bases. CDR1 is SNHLY and CDR2 is FYNNEI in the germline V gene. V lost 6 bases and J lost 0; bases outside the gene matches: 10. CDR3 length: 18 amino acids. The CDR3 reads CASSDPQGASSYNSPLHF. CDR3 in DNA: TGTGCCAGCAGCGATCCCCAGGGGGCCAGCTCCTATAATTCACCCCTCCACTTT.

Comments on this clone: One end of the junction is discordant with germline, which a read error may explain. The J gene is TRBJ2-3, the V gene TRBV19; 11 bases match TRBD2. Germline V gene lookup returns CDR1 LNHDA and CDR2 SQIVND (reference sequence). This CDR3 has 17 residues. CDR3 bases: TGTGCCAGTAGTGATACGGGACTAGCGGAGATCACAGATGCGCAGTATTTT. This codes for CASSDTGLAEITDAQYF. The entire variable domain, with the rest obtained from reference TRBV19 and TRBJ2-3, is as follows: DGGITQSPKYLFRKEGQNVTLSCEQNLNHDAMYWYRQDPGQGLRLIYYSQIVNDFQKGDIAEGYSVSREKKESFPLTVTSAQKNPTAFYLCASSDTGLAEITDAQYFGPGTRLTVL.

This clone was picked up one time. The gene calls are TRBV7-6 and TRBJ2-1; the match to TRBD1 covers 7 bases. V was clipped by 5 bases and J by 3 bases; unmatched bases: 10. Germline assignment: CDR1 SGHVS and CDR2 FNYEAQ. This CDR3 comprises 16 residues. This CDR3 reads CASSLTGRGNYNEQFF. The DNA for the CDR3 is TGTGCCAGCAGCCTGACGGGCAGGGGGAACTACAATGAGCAGTTCTTC.

This clone appeared many times. CDR3 sequence (DNA): TGTGCCAGCAGTGAAGGGGGGGGCTCTGGGGCCAACGTCCTGACTTTC. It translates to CASSEGGGSGANVLTF. The rearrangement joins TRBV6-1 to TRBJ2-6; 7 nucleotides agree with TRBD2. The CDR3 is 16 residues long. From germline, CDR1 is MNHNS and CDR2 SASEGT. With V trimmed by 1 base and J by 0 bases, 0 bases remained unmatched.

The chain uses TRBV25-1 and TRBJ1-2, with D possibly TRBD1 on 6 matching bases. Germline V CDR1 and CDR2: MGHDK, SYGVNS. The V and J ends lost 6 bases and 3 bases respectively, with 17 bases between them. The CDR3 runs 15 residues. CDR3 sequence: CASRSQGRGDYGYTF. The CDR3 coding sequence is TGTGCCAGCAGATCACAGGGACGAGGGGACTATGGCTACACCTTC.

The V and J genes are TRBV5-1 and TRBJ1-4; D is unresolved. V lost 5 bases, J lost 0 bases, and 14 bases lay in between. The germline V gene encodes CDR1 SGHRS and CDR2 YFSETQ. The CDR3 has 16 amino acids. The CDR3, as DNA: TGCGCCAGCAGGCCGAACATGGGAGCAACTAATGAAAAACTGTTTTTT. This encodes CASRPNMGATNEKLFF.

V gene TRBV7-8 combines with J gene TRBJ2-7; TRBD1 matches at 10 bases. CDR3 length: 14 residues. V lost 6 bases and J lost 4; bases outside the gene matches: 6. From germline, CDR1 is SGHVS and CDR2 FQNEAQ. Here the CDR3 DNA reads TGTGCCAGCAGTCAGGGGACAGGGGCGTACGAGCAGTACTTC. Translated, it gives CASSQGTGAYEQYF. The variable domain in full, completed from reference TRBV7-8 and TRBJ2-7, reads GAGVSQSPRYKVAKRGQDVALRCDPISGHVSLFWYQQALGQGPEFLTYFQNEAQLDKSGLPSDRFFAERPEGSVSTLKIQRTQQEDSAVYLCASSQGTGAYEQYFGPGTRLTVT.

Notes on this clone: The junction departs from germline at one end; a sequencing error may be responsible. This chain links TRBV7-2 with TRBJ1-5; no clear D. The CDR3 runs 16 residues. Germline values: CDR1 SGHTA, CDR2 FQGNSA. The CDR3 DNA reads as TGTGCCAGCAGCTTAGTCTCGCAAGGGAGCAATCGGCCCCAGCATTTT. It translates to CASSLVSQGSNRPQHF.

V usage is TRBV7-2 and J usage is TRBJ2-3, with 8 bases that match TRBD1. The V segment lost 1 base and the J segment 4 bases; nucleotides outside the gene matches: 16. The CDR3 totals 19 residues. Looked up from germline, CDR1 is SGHTA and CDR2 is FQGNSA. DNA of the CDR3: TGTGCCAGCAGCTTAGGTGCCAGGGGGCGCGTTTACCTCCCAGATACGCAGTATTTT. Amino acid sequence: CASSLGARGRVYLPDTQYF.

This chain joins TRBV28 and TRBJ2-5; 8 nucleotides match TRBD1. The CDR3 sequence is 14 residues long. V gave up 2 bases and J gave up 5 bases; unmatched junction bases: 4. Germline lookup yields CDR1 MDHEN and CDR2 SYDVKM. Here the CDR3 reads CASSLAGGGETQYF. CDR3 bases: TGTGCCAGCAGTTTAGCAGGGGGCGGTGAGACCCAGTACTTC.

This sequence joins TRBV6-5 and TRBJ1-5; possible D gene TRBD1, 6 bases. CDR3 size: 14 residues. Trimming left V 6 bases short and J 4 bases short, with 13 bases between. Germline CDR1 MNHEY, CDR2 SVGAGI. The CDR3 region is CASRGVGGNQPQHF. Written as DNA, the CDR3 is TGTGCCAGCAGGGGAGTAGGGGGTAATCAGCCCCAGCATTTT.

J is TRBJ2-2 and V is TRBV12-5; D is possibly TRBD1 (6 bases). The V gene's germline CDR1 is LGHNT and CDR2 FRNRAP. The V end lost 7 bases, the J end lost 2 bases, and 11 bases lay between the germline ends. This CDR3 region has 14 residues. The CDR3: CASALTGNTGELFF. CDR3 in DNA: TGTGCTAGTGCCCTGACAGGAAACACCGGGGAGCTGTTTTTT.

V is TRBV5-8 and J is TRBJ2-5; 8 nucleotides align to TRBD1. TRBJ2-7 explains the end of the DNA better; the J call may be wrong. Germline lookup yields CDR1 SGHTS and CDR2 YDEGEE. CDR3 length: 15 amino acids. The DNA of the CDR3 is TGTGCCAGCAGCTCTGATAGGACAGGGCTCTACGAGCAGTACTTC. Its protein is CASSSDRTGLYEQYF.

The rearrangement uses TRBV30 and TRBJ2-2; possible D gene TRBD1, 5 bases. Matching the DNA end better, TRBJ1-3 makes the J call doubtful. Germline assignment: CDR1 GTSNPN and CDR2 SVGIG (reference sequence). This CDR3 contains 13 residues. CDR3 nucleotide sequence: TGTGCCTGGAGTGTGTGGGGGGGAAACACCATATATTTT. It specifies CAWSVWGGNTIYF.

The chain couples TRBV19 to TRBJ1-6; 11 bases match TRBD1. This CDR3 has 15 amino acids. With V trimmed by 4 bases and J by 13 bases, 9 bases remained unmatched. Germline V gene lookup returns CDR1 LNHDA and CDR2 SQIVND (reference sequence). In DNA form, the CDR3 reads TGTGCCAGTAGTACGGGACAGGGGGTGGATGCGCCCCTCCACTTT. Residues: CASSTGQGVDAPLHF. The full variable domain, in which reference TRBV19 and TRBJ1-6 provide the parts outside the CDR3, is DGGITQSPKYLFRKEGQNVTLSCEQNLNHDAMYWYRQDPGQGLRLIYYSQIVNDFQKGDIAEGYSVSREKKESFPLTVTSAQKNPTAFYLCASSTGQGVDAPLHFGNGTRLTVT.

In the case of this clone: One end of the junction does not line up with germline, which may come from a read error. The J gene is TRBJ1-2, the V gene TRBV20-1, with D unclear. This CDR3 is 10 amino acids long. Germline V gene lookup returns CDR1 DFQATT and CDR2 SNEGSKA (reference sequence). The CDR3 protein is CSATNSGYTF. In nucleotides, the CDR3 is TGCAGTGCTACTAACTCTGGCTACACCTTC.

The chain couples TRBV5-6 to TRBJ2-2; 10 bases agree with TRBD1. The CDR3 has 17 amino acids. With 6 bases clipped from V and 5 bases from J, the junction kept 13 bases outside the gene matches. Germline CDR1 is SGHDT and CDR2 is YYEEEE. This chain's CDR3 is CASNQKLGTGVTGELFF. CDR3 in DNA: TGTGCCAGCAACCAAAAGCTCGGGACAGGGGTTACCGGGGAGCTGTTTTTT.

Turning to this clone: Other nucleotide sequences from this sample produce the same CDR3. This chain links TRBV27 with TRBJ1-6; 9 bases are shared with TRBD1. The germline CDR1 and CDR2 sequences are MNHEY and SMNVEV (reference sequence). V lost 2 bases to trimming and J lost 5 bases; unmatched junction nucleotides: 1. CDR3 length equals 15 residues. CDR3 loop: CASSLGTGNNSPLHF. As DNA, the CDR3 is TGTGCCAGCAGTTTAGGGACAGGGAATAATTCACCCCTCCACTTT.

V is TRBV14 and J is TRBJ2-5; tentatively, D is TRBD1 (6 bases). The V gene lost 3 bases and the J gene lost 0 bases, with 14 bases spanning the gap. The CDR3 is made up of 16 amino acids. Germline CDR1 and CDR2: SGHDN and FVKESK. The CDR3 region has the DNA TGTGCCAGCAGCCATCTGGGCAGGGACAACCAAGAGACCCAGTACTTC. Its translation: CASSHLGRDNQETQYF. The full variable domain, rest sourced from reference TRBV14 and TRBJ2-5, is EAGVTQFPSHSVIEKGQTVTLRCDPISGHDNLYWYRRVMGKEIKFLLHFVKESKQDESGMPNNRFLAERTGGTYSTLKVQPAELEDSGVYFCASSHLGRDNQETQYFGPGTRLLVL.